These 24 T cell receptor beta chains were all obtained from the same sample, sequenced in a study of shared clonotypes between healthy human individuals. Profiled with immunoSEQ multiplex PCR; TCRdb holds only in-frame clones, not every one. The sample yields around 1.4 million clones, about 98.5% seen once. What was sequenced was naive CD4+ T cells sorted from blood. Subset: CD45RA+ positively selected. The receptors were sampled from a man younger than 40 in good health.

This rearrangement joins TRBV28 to TRBJ2-7; tentatively, D is TRBD1 (6 bases). Germline V lookup: CDR1 MDHEN, CDR2 SYDVKM. This CDR3 is built from 13 residues. V was trimmed by 3 bases and J by 3 bases, leaving 9 bases between them. CDR3 in amino acids: CASSLDSYYEQYF. The DNA of the CDR3 is TGTGCCAGCAGTTTGGACAGTTACTACGAGCAGTACTTC.

The chain combines TRBV5-8 with TRBJ2-1; no clear D. V lost 6 bases and J 4 bases, leaving 8 bases between the germline ends. The CDR3 covers 12 residues. Germline V CDR1 and CDR2: SGHTS, YDEGEE. This chain's CDR3 is CASNLPYNEQFF. The DNA for the CDR3 is TGTGCCAGCAACCTACCGTACAATGAGCAGTTCTTC.

DNA for the CDR3: TGCGCCAGCAGTGAGCCGCCCTTTTCGGGGCTTCCCTACGAGCAGTACTTC. Protein: CASSEPPFSGLPYEQYF. The chain combines TRBV10-2 with TRBJ2-7; D is tentatively TRBD1 or TRBD2 (5 bases each). The germline V gene has CDR1 WSHSY and CDR2 SAAADI. Trimming shortened V by 2 bases and J by 2 bases, and 19 bases separated the two germline ends. This CDR3 region has 17 residues.

The chain links TRBV5-1 to TRBJ2-5; a possible D gene is TRBD1 (5 bases). V lost 2 bases and J lost 2, with 7 bases in between. The CDR3 loop spans 13 amino acids. Germline-derived CDR1 and CDR2 are SGHRS and YFSETQ. CDR3 in amino acids: CASSFRTQETQYF. DNA of the CDR3: TGCGCCAGCAGCTTTAGGACACAAGAGACCCAGTACTTC.

This sequence joins TRBV21-1 and TRBJ1-5. TRBV21-1 is given as a pseudogene. The CDR3 has 15 residues. The CDR3 protein is CASNGTRSGNQPQHF. The DNA of the CDR3 is TGTGCCAGCAACGGAACGAGATCAGGCAATCAGCCCCAGCATTTT.

The CDR3 DNA is TGTGCCAGCAGCTCCGTACAGGGGGCGGGAAACATTCAGTACTTC. Translation gives CASSSVQGAGNIQYF. This chain links TRBV7-2 with TRBJ2-4, with 9 bases lining up with TRBD1. CDR3 length: 15 amino acids. Trimming cost V 4 bases and J 6 bases; bases outside gene matches: 7. The germline gives CDR1 SGHTA, CDR2 FQGNSA.

The genes are TRBV28 and TRBJ1-5; the D gene is possibly TRBD1 (5 bases). The germline V gene has CDR1 MDHEN and CDR2 SYDVKM. The CDR3 length is 18 residues. V gave up 4 bases and J gave up 0 bases, with 19 bases separating them. The CDR3 sequence: CASSSLLGVIPSNQPQHF. CDR3 sequence (DNA): TGTGCCAGCAGTTCCCTGTTAGGGGTAATCCCTAGCAATCAGCCCCAGCATTTT.

The chain combines TRBV6-5 with TRBJ2-5, with a weak D call TRBD1 (8 bases). The CDR3 is 15 amino acids. V shed 1 base and J shed 4 bases, with 13 bases lying between them. CDR1 is MNHEY, CDR2 SVGAGI, per germline. The DNA for the CDR3 is TGTGCCAGCAGTTACTTGGACAGGGAGGGAGAGACCCAGTACTTC. Residues: CASSYLDREGETQYF.

The chain carries TRBV7-2 and TRBJ2-7, with 11 positions matching TRBD2. The CDR3 runs to 16 residues. Germline V gene sequence: CDR1 SGHTA, CDR2 FQGNSA. The J segment lost 2 bases and the V segment lost 0 bases, leaving 3 bases of the junction unmatched. The CDR3 DNA reads TGTGCCAGCAGCTTAGCGATAGCGGGAGGGCCCTACGAGCAGTACTTC. It yields the protein CASSLAIAGGPYEQYF.

This clone was seen only once. This rearrangement joins TRBV5-4 to TRBJ2-7; D might be TRBD1 (5 bases). In germline, CDR1 is SGHNT, CDR2 YYREEE (reference sequence). The CDR3 runs to 13 residues. Trimming stripped 2 bases from V and 5 bases from J, with 11 bases between. The chain's CDR3 is CASSLPDRDEQYF. The DNA for the CDR3 is TGTGCCAGCAGCTTACCCGACAGAGACGAGCAGTACTTC. Filled out from reference TRBV5-4 and TRBJ2-7, the complete variable domain reads ETGVTQSPTHLIKTRGQQVTLRCSSQSGHNTVSWYQQALGQGPQFIFQYYREEENGRGNFPPRFSGLQFPNYSSELNVNALELDDSALYLCASSLPDRDEQYFGPGTRLTVT.

The gene calls are TRBV7-9 and TRBJ1-5; D is perhaps TRBD1 (5 bases). This CDR3 spans 15 amino acids. V lost 3 bases, J lost 1 base, and 10 bases lay in between. Germline V gene sequence: CDR1 SEHNR, CDR2 FQNEAQ (reference sequence). DNA for the CDR3: TGTGCCAGCAGCTTGGGGGGACCGAGCAATCAGCCCCAGCATTTT. Its protein product is CASSLGGPSNQPQHF. The complete variable domain, with remaining parts taken from reference TRBV7-9 and TRBJ1-5, reads DTGVSQNPRHKITKRGQNVTFRCDPISEHNRLYWYRQTLGQGPEFLTYFQNEAQLEKSRLLSDRFSAERPKGSFSTLEIQRTEQGDSAMYLCASSLGGPSNQPQHFGDGTRLSIL.

The chain joins TRBV19 to TRBJ2-3, with a possible D match to TRBD2 (5 bases). CDR3 size: 13 residues. V was trimmed by 1 base and J by 7 bases, leaving 9 bases between them. CDR1 is LNHDA and CDR2 is SQIVND in the germline V gene (reference sequence). CDR3 in DNA: TGTGCCAGTAGTATAGTCACTAGGAATACGCAGTATTTT. Translation gives CASSIVTRNTQYF.

The V gene is TRBV14, the J gene TRBJ1-4, with D uncertain. There are 16 residues in the CDR3. Germline V gives CDR1 SGHDN, CDR2 FVKESK. Between the trimmed V and J ends, which lost 3 bases and 8 bases, there was a span of 19 bases. In DNA, the CDR3 is TGTGCCAGCAGCCAGACGACGTGGGCGGGCGGCGAAAAACTGTTTTTT. Amino acids: CASSQTTWAGGEKLFF.

This chain uses TRBV5-4 with TRBJ2-5; 15 nucleotides match TRBD2. CDR1 is SGHNT and CDR2 is YYREEE in the germline V gene (reference sequence). This CDR3 is 18 amino acids long. Losses at the gene ends were 2 bases for V and 2 bases for J; bases not matched to a gene: 7. CDR3 nucleotides: TGTGCCAGCAGCTTTCCGGGACTAGCGGGAGGTGGACAAGAGACCCAGTACTTC. Translated: CASSFPGLAGGGQETQYF.

The rearrangement joins TRBV15 to TRBJ2-1; 10 nucleotides align to TRBD2. The CDR3 is 16 residues long. With 0 bases clipped from V and 9 bases from J, the junction kept 8 bases outside the gene matches. Germline V lookup: CDR1 LNHNV, CDR2 YYDKDF (reference sequence). In DNA form, the CDR3 reads TGTGCCACCAGCAGAGATCGGCCTCTAGCGGGAGTTGAGCAGTTCTTC. Translation gives CATSRDRPLAGVEQFF.

This rearrangement joins TRBV18 to TRBJ1-4; tentatively, D is TRBD1 (5 bases). Germline-derived CDR1 and CDR2 are KGHSH and LQKENI. Trimming took 0 bases from V and 5 from J, leaving 13 bases between them. The CDR3 has 16 amino acids. CDR3 sequence reads: CASSPPRMRGNEKLFF. The CDR3 bases are TGTGCCAGCTCACCACCGAGGATGCGGGGGAATGAAAAACTGTTTTTT.

The chain combines TRBV12-1 with TRBJ2-7; the D call of TRBD1 is as the table states it, not checked on the DNA. TRBV12-1 is classified as a pseudogene. There are 15 residues in the CDR3. Here the CDR3 DNA reads TGTGCCAGCAGCTTGCCGGGACACAATACCTACGAGCAGTACTTC. Its translation is CASSLPGHNTYEQYF.

This sequence joins TRBV5-1 and TRBJ2-1, with D unclear. V dropped 3 bases and J dropped 3 bases, with 7 bases sitting between them. Germline V gene sequence: CDR1 SGHRS, CDR2 YFSETQ. The CDR3 spans 13 residues. CDR3 in DNA: TGCGCCAGCAGCTCAATACTCTACAATGAGCAGTTCTTC. As protein: CASSSILYNEQFF.

J is TRBJ1-5 and V is TRBV27; unclear D gene. The CDR3 covers 12 residues. CDR1 is MNHEY, CDR2 SMNVEV, per germline (reference sequence). Trimming pared 6 bases from V and 4 bases from J, leaving 7 bases between. CDR3 sequence: CASSDFNQPQHF. DNA of the CDR3: TGTGCCAGCAGCGACTTTAATCAGCCCCAGCATTTT.

This chain connects TRBV5-5 to TRBJ1-2; TRBD1 matches at 7 bases. Looked up from germline, CDR1 is SGHKS and CDR2 is YYEKEE (reference sequence). Trimming cost V 3 bases and J 2 bases; bases outside gene matches: 4. The CDR3 loop spans 14 amino acids. The CDR3 DNA is TGTGCCAGCAGCTACCAGGGACAGAACTATGGCTACACCTTC. It translates to CASSYQGQNYGYTF. The variable domain in full, completed from reference TRBV5-5 and TRBJ1-2, reads DAGVTQSPTHLIKTRGQQVTLRCSPISGHKSVSWYQQVLGQGPQFIFQYYEKEERGRGNFPDRFSARQFPNYSSELNVNALLLGDSALYLCASSYQGQNYGYTFGSGTRLTVV.

This chain connects TRBV7-2 to TRBJ2-1, with D unclear. This CDR3 comprises 14 residues. Trimming removed 7 bases at V and 5 bases at J, with 15 bases between. The germline V gene has CDR1 SGHTA and CDR2 FQGNSA. This CDR3 reads CASTPQFSNNEQFF. The CDR3 DNA sequence: TGTGCCAGCACCCCCCAGTTTTCGAACAATGAGCAGTTCTTC.

The chain links TRBV9 to TRBJ2-7; D perhaps matches TRBD1 (6 bases). From germline, CDR1 is SGDLS and CDR2 YYNGEE. Trimming stripped 0 bases from V and 2 bases from J, with 21 bases between. This CDR3 is 18 amino acids long. CDR3 region: CASSVGGGRTKEPYEQYF. The CDR3 DNA is TGTGCCAGCAGCGTAGGAGGGGGACGGACGAAGGAGCCCTACGAGCAGTACTTC.

The chain has TRBV30 and TRBJ1-1; D is undetermined. The ends were cut back, 8 bases at V and 5 bases at J, with 18 bases in the middle. The CDR3 runs 13 residues. The germline gives CDR1 GTSNPN, CDR2 SVGIG (reference sequence). The CDR3 DNA follows: TGTGCCCTAATGGAGGGCAGGTATACTGAAGCTTTCTTT. This gives the protein CALMEGRYTEAFF.

The V and J genes are TRBV28 and TRBJ2-7; TRBD2 matches at 11 bases. The CDR3 has 16 residues. Germline V CDR1 and CDR2: MDHEN, SYDVKM. With V trimmed by 2 bases and J by 3 bases, 6 bases remained unmatched. CDR3 sequence: CASSLVAGGRDYEQYF. CDR3 coding DNA: TGTGCCAGCAGTTTAGTAGCGGGAGGGAGGGACTACGAGCAGTACTTC.